The 20 T cell receptor beta chains in this list originate from one sample, sequenced in a study of control samples from healthy donors and cancer patients (dated by TCRdb to 2018 to 2021). The library was prepared using the immunoSEQ multiplex PCR assay. The clones in this table, taken by TCRdb from immuneACCESS, are in-frame only. Not every clone is retained; where verified, under half of the shortfall comes from an unresolved V gene, and the cause of the rest is unknown. This sample comprises around 120,000 clones, roughly 92% of them detected only once. The biggest ten clones account for 7.8% of the sample. Sequenced input: blood. Source of these receptors: a woman aged 18 to 35 in good health.

This clone is a singleton in its sample. The chain employs TRBV6-1 and TRBJ2-3, with 11 bases fitting TRBD2. Germline V gene data show CDR1 as MNHNS and CDR2 as SASEGT. This CDR3 is 18 amino acids long. V lost 2 bases and J lost 1; bases outside the gene matches: 8. The chain's CDR3 is CASSERGSGGAGTDTQYF. The CDR3 region has the DNA TGTGCCAGCAGTGAACGGGGTAGCGGGGGGGCAGGCACAGATACGCAGTATTTT.

V is TRBV30 and J is TRBJ1-1; D is uncertain. Germline values: CDR1 GTSNPN, CDR2 SVGIG (reference sequence). V lost 0 bases to trimming and J lost 1 base, with 6 bases between them. The CDR3 loop spans 13 amino acids. For the CDR3, the DNA is TGTGCCTGGAGTGTAGTAAAGAACACTGAAGCTTTCTTT. Protein product: CAWSVVKNTEAFF.

The chain carries TRBV4-1 and TRBJ2-3; D possibly corresponds to TRBD1 (6 bases). From germline, CDR1 is MGHRA and CDR2 YSYEKL. This CDR3 is built from 16 residues. V was pared by 4 bases and J by 0 bases, with 14 bases between. The CDR3 DNA sequence: TGCGCCAGCAGCCCCAAGGGGGATCAGAGCACAGATACGCAGTATTTT. This translates into CASSPKGDQSTDTQYF.

This chain uses TRBV4-3 with TRBJ2-3; D is tentatively TRBD1 or TRBD2 (5 bases each). V gave up 0 bases and J gave up 1 base, with 8 bases separating them. CDR1 is LGHNA, CDR2 YSLEER, per germline. CDR3 size: 15 residues. The CDR3 sequence is CASSQDGDRTDTQYF. The CDR3, as DNA: TGCGCCAGCAGCCAAGATGGGGACCGCACAGATACGCAGTATTTT.

V and J are TRBV5-1 and TRBJ1-1, with 8 bases matching TRBD1. The trim removed 4 bases at V and 1 base at J, leaving 6 bases unmatched. CDR3 length: 15 amino acids. Germline lookup yields CDR1 SGHRS and CDR2 YFSETQ. CDR3 nucleotide sequence: TGCGCCAGCAGCCCACGGACAGGGCAGAACACTGAAGCTTTCTTT. As protein: CASSPRTGQNTEAFF.

The chain combines TRBV12-3 or TRBV12-4 with TRBJ1-2, with D unresolved. V dropped 5 bases and J dropped 6 bases, with 13 bases sitting between them. This CDR3 is 13 amino acids long. The CDR3 is CASSTDRGHGYTF. DNA for the CDR3: TGTGCCAGCAGTACGGACCGAGGACATGGCTACACCTTC.

The rearrangement uses TRBV19 and TRBJ2-7, with D perhaps matching TRBD2 (5 bases). Germline CDR1 reads LNHDA; CDR2 reads SQIVND (reference sequence). The V gene lost 3 bases and the J gene lost 5 bases, with 5 bases spanning the gap. The CDR3 runs to 11 residues. The CDR3 DNA sequence: TGTGCCAGTAGTATGAGGGACGAGCAGTACTTC. It specifies CASSMRDEQYF.

The count of this clone is one. The chain carries TRBV9 and TRBJ1-2; the D is unclear. With 0 bases removed from V and 5 bases from J, the gap between germline ends came to 14 bases. The CDR3 is made up of 15 amino acids. From germline, CDR1 is SGDLS and CDR2 YYNGEE. The CDR3 reads CASSVGGPDLYGYTF. CDR3 nucleotides: TGTGCCAGCAGCGTAGGAGGACCAGACCTGTATGGCTACACCTTC. Based on the CDR3 plus reference TRBV9 and TRBJ1-2, the full variable domain is DSGVTQTPKHLITATGQRVTLRCSPRSGDLSVYWYQQSLDQGLQFLIQYYNGEERAKGNILERFSAQQFPDLHSELNLSSLELGDSALYFCASSVGGPDLYGYTFGSGTRLTVV.

The V and J genes are TRBV12-5 and TRBJ1-2, with TRBD1 as a possible D gene (5 bases). Looked up from germline, CDR1 is LGHNT and CDR2 is FRNRAP. This CDR3 has 13 amino acids. V dropped 4 bases and J dropped 4 bases, with 10 bases sitting between them. The CDR3 region is CASGSRERYGYTF. The CDR3 bases are TGTGCTAGTGGTTCCAGGGAACGCTATGGCTACACCTTC.

This chain links TRBV18 with TRBJ2-3; TRBD1 matches 7 bases. Germline V lookup: CDR1 KGHSH, CDR2 LQKENI. This CDR3 has 14 residues. The junction had 3 bases not matched to a gene; V was cut back by 3 bases and J by 3 bases. The CDR3 sequence: CASSPRQGTDTQYF. In DNA, the CDR3 is TGTGCCAGCTCACCTCGACAGGGAACAGATACGCAGTATTTT.

This CDR3 is CASSQDRGDNYGYTF. For the CDR3, the DNA is TGCGCCAGCAGCCAGGACAGGGGTGATAACTATGGCTACACCTTC. V and J are TRBV4-3 and TRBJ1-2; TRBD1 matches 9 bases. Germline values: CDR1 LGHNA, CDR2 YSLEER. The length of the CDR3 is 15 residues. Trimming cost V 3 bases and J 1 base; bases outside gene matches: 3.

This clone was seen only once. The chain employs TRBV16 and TRBJ1-2, with D tentatively TRBD1 (6 bases). In germline, CDR1 is KGHSY, CDR2 FQNENV. This CDR3 is built from 15 residues. The V end was cut by 0 bases, the J end by 3 bases, with 11 bases between. DNA of the CDR3: TGTGCCAGCAGCCAATCGTCAGGGGAGTACTATGGCTACACCTTC. Translated, it gives CASSQSSGEYYGYTF. The complete variable domain, with remaining parts taken from reference TRBV16 and TRBJ1-2, reads GEEVAQTPKHLVRGEGQKAKLYCAPIKGHSYVFWYQQVLKNEFKFLISFQNENVFDETGMPKERFSAKCLPNSPCSLEIQATKLEDSAVYFCASSQSSGEYYGYTFGSGTRLTVV.

The rearrangement joins TRBV9 to TRBJ2-7; 11 bases align to TRBD2. The V gene end was trimmed by 0 bases and the J gene end by 0 bases; junction bases not matched to a gene: 17. Germline V CDR1 and CDR2: SGDLS, YYNGEE. CDR3 length equals 21 residues. The CDR3 DNA follows: TGTGCCAGCAGCGTAGAAAATCCGGGTCTAGCGGGGGGCAAAGTCTCCTACGAGCAGTACTTC. It yields the protein CASSVENPGLAGGKVSYEQYF. The full variable domain, its missing parts supplied by reference TRBV9 and TRBJ2-7, is DSGVTQTPKHLITATGQRVTLRCSPRSGDLSVYWYQQSLDQGLQFLIQYYNGEERAKGNILERFSAQQFPDLHSELNLSSLELGDSALYFCASSVENPGLAGGKVSYEQYFGPGTRLTVT.

For this clone: One junction end disagrees with the germline gene, perhaps due to a read error. V is TRBV7-2 and J is TRBJ1-6; D may be TRBD1 (5 bases). The CDR3 contains 17 residues. CDR1 and CDR2 (germline): SGHTA, FQGNSA. The CDR3 region is CASSFRTSSSHNSPLHF. The CDR3 nucleotides read TGTGCCAGCAGCTTTAGGACATCGAGCTCCCATAATTCACCCCTCCACTTT. The whole variable domain, filled in from reference TRBV7-2 and TRBJ1-6, reads GAGVSQSPSNKVTEKGKDVELRCDPISGHTALYWYRQSLGQGLEFLIYFQGNSAPDKSGLPSDRFSAERTGGSVSTLTIQRTQQEDSAVYLCASSFRTSSSHNSPLHFGNGTRLTVT.

This chain links TRBV11-2 with TRBJ2-7, with 8 bases aligning to TRBD2. Germline V CDR1 and CDR2: SGHAT, FQNNGV. The V segment lost 8 bases and the J segment 2 bases; nucleotides outside the gene matches: 8. The CDR3 spans 14 residues. In DNA form, the CDR3 reads TGTGCCAGCCGGGGGGGAGTTAAGGCCTACGAGCAGTACTTC. Amino acids: CASRGGVKAYEQYF. Looking up the rest from reference TRBV11-2 and TRBJ2-7 gives the full variable domain: EAGVAQSPRYKIIEKRQSVAFWCNPISGHATLYWYQQILGQGPKLLIQFQNNGVVDDSQLPKDRFSAERLKGVDSTLKIQPAKLEDSAVYLCASRGGVKAYEQYFGPGTRLTVT.

CDR3 coding DNA: TGTGCCAGCAGCTTGGGACTAGCGGGTAAATACAATGAGCAGTTCTTC. Translation gives CASSLGLAGKYNEQFF. The genes are TRBV5-6 and TRBJ2-1, with TRBD2 matching 10 bases. CDR3 length: 16 amino acids. V gave up 0 bases and J gave up 4 bases; unmatched junction bases: 4. CDR1 and CDR2 (germline): SGHDT, YYEEEE.

The chain joins TRBV6-5 to TRBJ2-7; no reliable D call. CDR3 length: 14 residues. The germline gives CDR1 MNHEY, CDR2 SVGAGI. V lost 2 bases and J 2 bases, leaving 10 bases between the germline ends. The CDR3 spells CASSYNVWTYEQYF. For the CDR3, the DNA is TGTGCCAGCAGTTACAATGTGTGGACCTACGAGCAGTACTTC.

The chain carries TRBV7-2 and TRBJ1-1; D might be TRBD1 (5 bases). The CDR3 sequence is 16 residues long. Trimming stripped 5 bases from V and 0 bases from J, with 16 bases between. Germline CDR1 SGHTA, CDR2 FQGNSA. The CDR3 sequence is CASSPRDRELNTEAFF. CDR3 DNA: TGTGCCAGCAGCCCCAGGGACCGCGAATTGAACACTGAAGCTTTCTTT.

The chain recombines TRBV28 with TRBJ1-1; D not certain. V lost 8 bases to trimming and J lost 0 bases, with 10 bases between them. CDR1 is MDHEN and CDR2 is SYDVKM in the germline V gene. The CDR3 has 13 residues. The CDR3 protein is CASRPQLNTEAFF. In DNA, the CDR3 is TGTGCCAGCCGCCCGCAACTGAACACTGAAGCTTTCTTT.

The chain employs TRBV28 and TRBJ1-1, with D unresolved. The CDR3 runs 14 residues. CDR1 is MDHEN, CDR2 SYDVKM, per germline. Trimming left V 3 bases short and J 6 bases short, with 14 bases between. CDR3 loop: CASSFPVGLAEAFF. Written as DNA, the CDR3 is TGTGCCAGCAGTTTTCCGGTAGGGCTCGCTGAAGCTTTCTTT.